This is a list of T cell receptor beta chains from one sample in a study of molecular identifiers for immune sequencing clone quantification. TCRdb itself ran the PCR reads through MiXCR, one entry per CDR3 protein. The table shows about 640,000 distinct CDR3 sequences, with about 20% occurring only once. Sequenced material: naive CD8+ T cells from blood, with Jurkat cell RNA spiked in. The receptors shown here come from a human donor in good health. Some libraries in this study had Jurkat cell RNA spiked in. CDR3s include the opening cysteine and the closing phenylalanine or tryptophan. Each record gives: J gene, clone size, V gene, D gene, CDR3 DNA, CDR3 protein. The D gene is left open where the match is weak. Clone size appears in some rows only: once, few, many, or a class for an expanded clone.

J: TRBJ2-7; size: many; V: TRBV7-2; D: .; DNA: TGTGCCAGCAGCTCGGACTGGGGGTATTACGAGCAGTACTTC; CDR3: CASSSDWGYYEQYF
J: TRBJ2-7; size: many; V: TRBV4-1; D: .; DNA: TGCGCCAGCAGCCGAGGACCGACAGCCTCCTACGAGCAGTACTTC; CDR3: CASSRGPTASYEQYF
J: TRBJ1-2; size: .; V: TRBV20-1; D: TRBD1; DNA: TGCAGTGGCAGGACAGGGAGGGGTGGCTACACCTTC; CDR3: CSGRTGRGGYTF
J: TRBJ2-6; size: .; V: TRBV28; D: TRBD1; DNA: TGTGCCAGCAGTTCACAAACAGGGGCTATCGGTCTCTGGGGTGACAACGTCCTGACTTTC; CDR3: CASSSQTGAIGLWGDNVLTF
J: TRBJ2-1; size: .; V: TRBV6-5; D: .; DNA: TGTGCCAGCAGTTACTCGGGAAAAAACAATGAGCAGTTCTTC; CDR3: CASSYSGKNNEQFF
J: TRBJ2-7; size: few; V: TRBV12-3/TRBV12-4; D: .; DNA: TGTGCCAGCAGTTTAGGCCCCAGCACCTACGAGCAGTACTTC; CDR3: CASSLGPSTYEQYF
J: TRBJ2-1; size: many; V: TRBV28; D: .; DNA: TGTGCCAGCAGTAGAATTCCAGGGATGGACAATGAGCAGTTCTTC; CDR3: CASSRIPGMDNEQFF
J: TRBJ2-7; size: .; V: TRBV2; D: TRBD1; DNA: TGTGCCAGCAGGGGACAGGAAGAGCTGCATACCTACGGGCAGTACTTC; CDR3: CASRGQEELHTYGQYF
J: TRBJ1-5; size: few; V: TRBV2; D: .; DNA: TGTGCCAGCAGTGATCCTGGAGACGAGAGGGATCAGCCCCAGCATTTT; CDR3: CASSDPGDERDQPQHF
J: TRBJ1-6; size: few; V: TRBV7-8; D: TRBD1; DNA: TGTGCCAGCAGCGTAACAGGGGGCACGTATAATTCACCCCTCCACTTT; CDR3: CASSVTGGTYNSPLHF
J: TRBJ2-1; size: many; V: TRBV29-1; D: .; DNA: TGCAGCGTTGTTAGACAGCCAGGGGAGCAGTTCTTC; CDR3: CSVVRQPGEQFF
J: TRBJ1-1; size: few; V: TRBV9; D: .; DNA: TGTGCCAGCAGCGTCGATGGAGCAGGGGCGCATATAGGAGCTTTCTTT; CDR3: CASSVDGAGAHIGAFF
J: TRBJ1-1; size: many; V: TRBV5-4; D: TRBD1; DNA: TGTGCCAGCAGCCAGGGGGAGAGTGAAGCTTTCTTT; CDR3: CASSQGESEAFF
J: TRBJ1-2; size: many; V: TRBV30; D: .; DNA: TGTGCCTGGAGTGCGACATTGAAAACTAACTATGGCTACACCTTC; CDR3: CAWSATLKTNYGYTF
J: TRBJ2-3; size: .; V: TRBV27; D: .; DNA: TGTGCCGGCAGTCCCGCCGCGCTGGATACGCAGTATTTT; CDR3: CAGSPAALDTQYF
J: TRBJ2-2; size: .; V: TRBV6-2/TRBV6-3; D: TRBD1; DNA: TGTGCCAGCATGGAACCACGGGACAGGGACACCGGGGAGCTGTTTTTT; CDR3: CASMEPRDRDTGELFF
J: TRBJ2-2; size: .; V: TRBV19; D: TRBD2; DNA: TGTGCCAGTAGTATATTCTACGCTGGGGGGACTAGCGAGCACACCGGGGAGCTGTTTTTT; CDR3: CASSIFYAGGTSEHTGELFF
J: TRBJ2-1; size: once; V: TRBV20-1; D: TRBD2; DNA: TGCAGTGCTAGCGGGGGGACGCGCAATGAGCAGTTCTTC; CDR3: CSASGGTRNEQFF
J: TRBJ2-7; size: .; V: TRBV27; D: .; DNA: TGTGCCAGCAGTTTGGCCTCGGCAAACGCCTACGGGCAGTACTTC; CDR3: CASSLASANAYGQYF
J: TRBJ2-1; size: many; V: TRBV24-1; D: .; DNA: TGTGCCACCAGTGATTTGCAGGGGACCCACAATGAGCAGTTCTTC; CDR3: CATSDLQGTHNEQFF
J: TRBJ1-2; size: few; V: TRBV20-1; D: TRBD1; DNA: TGCAGTGCTAGAGATCGAACAGGGGGCTATGGCTACACCTTC; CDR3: CSARDRTGGYGYTF
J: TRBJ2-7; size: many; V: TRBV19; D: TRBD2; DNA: TGTGCCAGTAGTATAGCTAGCGGAATTTCCTACGAGCAGTACTTC; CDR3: CASSIASGISYEQYF
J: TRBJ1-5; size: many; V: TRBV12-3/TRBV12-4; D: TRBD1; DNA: TGTGCCAGCAGTTCCGGGACAGGCTTTGCAGATCAGCCCCAGCATTTT; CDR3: CASSSGTGFADQPQHF
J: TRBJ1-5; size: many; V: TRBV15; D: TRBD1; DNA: TGTGCCACCAGCAGAGAAGGAGGGGACAGGGGACAGCCCCAGCATTTT; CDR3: CATSREGGDRGQPQHF
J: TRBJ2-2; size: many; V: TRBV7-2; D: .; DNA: TGTGCCAGCAGCCCAGCAGCCGGGGAGCTGTTTTTT; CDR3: CASSPAAGELFF
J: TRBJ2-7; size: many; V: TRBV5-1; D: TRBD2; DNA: TGCGCCAGCAGCTTGGGGGCTAGCGGGGCCTACGAGCAGTACTTC; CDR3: CASSLGASGAYEQYF